This T cell receptor (beta chain) was sequenced for a study of identical twins. Study-wide results and limits: Abundant beta clonotypes from cord blood bore fewer insertions; memory repertoires lacked this pattern. Out-of-frame alpha sequences common to twins were enriched for low generation probability. Among monozygotic twins, out-of-frame TCR alpha sharing exceeded what models predicted.

This clonotype was counted ten times or more. The target antigen is unknown. V was pared by 5 bases and J by 4 bases, with 9 bases between. The length of the CDR3 is 13 residues. TCRdb called the 5' RACE reads again in MiXCR, with one record for every CDR3 protein. The sample yields approximately 280,000 distinct CDR3 sequences, approximately 8% seen once. These same data were also listed under a study on yellow fever vaccine responses in identical twins.

The clonotype originates from a woman between 18 and 29 years old in good health. The J gene is TRBJ1-5, the V gene TRBV12-3 or TRBV12-4; tentatively, D is TRBD1 (5 bases). The source material was memory (CD45RO+) T cells sorted from blood. CDR3 DNA sequence: TGTGCCAGCAGTCTGACAGATAATCAGCCCCAGCATTTT. Translated, it gives CASSLTDNQPQHF.